This T cell receptor (beta chain) was profiled in a study of T cell responses to AZD1222 COVID-19 vaccine. Sequencing used immunoSEQ multiplex PCR; TCRdb keeps in-frame clones, though not all of them. The sample includes about 8,000 clones, approximately 90% of them seen just once. Trimming cost V 3 bases and J 7 bases; bases outside gene matches: 15. Germline V gene data show CDR1 as SGHNT and CDR2 as YYREEE (reference sequence). The CDR3 is 16 amino acids. This rearrangement joins TRBV5-4 to TRBJ1-2; TRBD1 matches at 7 bases. The TCR was taken from an adult who received the AZD1222 COVID-19 vaccine. The material sequenced was peripheral blood, taken 28 days after the second AZD1222 dose. The CDR3 spells CASSSRDRASLGGYTF. In DNA form, the CDR3 reads TGTGCCAGCAGCTCCCGGGACAGAGCCTCTCTTGGTGGCTACACCTTC.